Listed below are T cell receptor beta chains from one sample, sequenced in a study of spatial heterogeneity in lung cancer. TCRdb re-derived calls from the 5' RACE reads in MiXCR, one entry per CDR3 protein. Of 15,000 to 20,000 distinct CDR3 sequences in the sample, 7.5% were seen once. The sequencing used lung tumor tissue, collected at surgery. Receptor source: a male donor with early-stage non-small cell lung cancer. Each CDR3 is given with its conserved first and last residue. Each record gives: V gene, D gene, clone size, J gene, CDR3 DNA, CDR3 protein. A D gene is named only where the DNA matches it firmly. Not all rows give a size; the values are once, few, many and, for expanded clones, a class.

V gene: TRBV6-1
D gene: .
clone size: few
J gene: TRBJ2-2
CDR3 DNA: TGTGCCAGCAGATTGACACTAGGAACCGGGGAGCTGTTTTTT
CDR3 protein: CASRLTLGTGELFF

V gene: TRBV11-3
D gene: .
clone size: few
J gene: TRBJ1-1
CDR3 DNA: TGTGCCAGCAGCTTAGGCAGCAACACAGCTTTCTTT
CDR3 protein: CASSLGSNTAFF

V gene: TRBV7-2
D gene: .
clone size: many
J gene: TRBJ1-6
CDR3 DNA: TGTGCCAGCACTTTGCTTGAGGGTTCACCCCTCCACTTT
CDR3 protein: CASTLLEGSPLHF

V gene: TRBV7-2
D gene: TRBD2
clone size: many
J gene: TRBJ2-5
CDR3 DNA: TGTGCCAGCAGCAGAAGGGCGGAGCGGGGGGGCCTTGAGACCCAGTACTTC
CDR3 protein: CASSRRAERGGLETQYF

V gene: TRBV7-2
D gene: .
clone size: many
J gene: TRBJ2-3
CDR3 DNA: TGTGCCAGCAGCTACAGGGTTTCCGATACGCAGTATTTT
CDR3 protein: CASSYRVSDTQYF

V gene: TRBV6-6
D gene: .
clone size: many
J gene: TRBJ1-5
CDR3 DNA: TGTGCCAGCAGTATCAGGGAGTCAAGAGGCAATCAGCCCCAGCATTTT
CDR3 protein: CASSIRESRGNQPQHF

V gene: TRBV12-3/TRBV12-4
D gene: .
clone size: many
J gene: TRBJ1-2
CDR3 DNA: TGTGCCAGCAGTTTAACGTGGGCAGAGCCAACCTTC
CDR3 protein: CASSLTWAEPTF

V gene: TRBV28
D gene: TRBD1
clone size: many
J gene: TRBJ1-1
CDR3 DNA: TGTGCCAGCAGGCCACAGGGGGGCCGATTCACCGTAAAGATCGAAGCTTTCTTT
CDR3 protein: CASRPQGGRFTVKIEAFF

V gene: TRBV4-1
D gene: .
clone size: many
J gene: TRBJ1-5
CDR3 DNA: TGCGCCAGCAGCAGGGGCTTAGGGGTTCGTCAGCCCCAGCATTTT
CDR3 protein: CASSRGLGVRQPQHF

V gene: TRBV12-3/TRBV12-4
D gene: TRBD2
clone size: .
J gene: TRBJ2-5
CDR3 DNA: TGTGCCAGCAGCCTATCCTCAGGTCCCGGGAGGGAGACCCAGTACTTC
CDR3 protein: CASSLSSGPGRETQYF